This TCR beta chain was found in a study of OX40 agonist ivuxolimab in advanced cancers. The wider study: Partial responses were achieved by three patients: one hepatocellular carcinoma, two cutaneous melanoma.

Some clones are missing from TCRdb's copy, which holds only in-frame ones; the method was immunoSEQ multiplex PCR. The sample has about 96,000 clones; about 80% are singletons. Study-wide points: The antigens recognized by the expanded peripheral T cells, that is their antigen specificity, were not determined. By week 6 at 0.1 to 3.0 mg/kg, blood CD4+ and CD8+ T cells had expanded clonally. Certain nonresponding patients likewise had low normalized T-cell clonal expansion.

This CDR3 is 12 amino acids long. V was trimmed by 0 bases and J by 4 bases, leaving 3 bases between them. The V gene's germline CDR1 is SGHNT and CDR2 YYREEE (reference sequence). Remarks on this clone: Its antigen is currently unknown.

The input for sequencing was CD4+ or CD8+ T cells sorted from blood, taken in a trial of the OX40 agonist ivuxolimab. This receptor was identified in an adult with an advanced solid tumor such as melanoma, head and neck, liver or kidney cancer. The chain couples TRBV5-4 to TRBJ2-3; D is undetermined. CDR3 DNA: TGTGCCAGCAGCTTGGTCGCAGATACGCAGTATTTT. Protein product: CASSLVADTQYF.